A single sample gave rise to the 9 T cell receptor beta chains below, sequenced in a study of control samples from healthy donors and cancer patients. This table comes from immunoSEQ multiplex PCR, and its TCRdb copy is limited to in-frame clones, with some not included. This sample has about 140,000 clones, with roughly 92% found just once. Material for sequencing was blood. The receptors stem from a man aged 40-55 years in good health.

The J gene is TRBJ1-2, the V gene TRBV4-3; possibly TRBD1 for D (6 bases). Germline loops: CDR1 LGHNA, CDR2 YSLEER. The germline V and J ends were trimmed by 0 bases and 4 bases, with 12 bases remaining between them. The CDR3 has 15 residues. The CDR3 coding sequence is TGCGCCAGCAGCCAAGAGGTGACAGGAACCTATGGCTACACCTTC. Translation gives CASSQEVTGTYGYTF.

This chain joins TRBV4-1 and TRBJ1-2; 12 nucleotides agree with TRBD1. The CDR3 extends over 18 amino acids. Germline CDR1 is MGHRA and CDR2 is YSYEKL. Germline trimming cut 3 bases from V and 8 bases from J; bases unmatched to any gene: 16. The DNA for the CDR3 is TGCGCCAGCAGCCAGTGGGGGACAGGGGGCGGCCGCCTTAGGGGCTACACCTTC. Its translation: CASSQWGTGGGRLRGYTF.

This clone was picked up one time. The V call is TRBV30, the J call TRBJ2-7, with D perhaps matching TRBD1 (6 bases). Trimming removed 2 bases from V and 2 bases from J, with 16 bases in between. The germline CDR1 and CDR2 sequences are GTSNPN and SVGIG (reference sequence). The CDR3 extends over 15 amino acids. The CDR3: CAWSRLRDNTYEQYF. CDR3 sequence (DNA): TGTGCCTGGAGTCGCCTGAGGGACAACACCTACGAGCAGTACTTC.

The CDR3 DNA sequence: TGTGCCAGTAGTATAGGATCCTTAAACGGGGAGACCCAGTACTTC. Amino acids: CASSIGSLNGETQYF. This sequence joins TRBV19 and TRBJ2-5, with unresolved D. The CDR3 contains 15 residues. Trimming stripped 1 base from V and 5 bases from J, with 14 bases between. Germline loops: CDR1 LNHDA, CDR2 SQIVND (reference sequence).

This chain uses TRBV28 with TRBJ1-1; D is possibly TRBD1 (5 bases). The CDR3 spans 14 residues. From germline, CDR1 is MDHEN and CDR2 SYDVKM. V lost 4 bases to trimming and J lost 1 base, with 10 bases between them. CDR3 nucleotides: TGTGCCAGCAGTTCCAAAACAGGGAACACTGAAGCTTTCTTT. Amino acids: CASSSKTGNTEAFF.

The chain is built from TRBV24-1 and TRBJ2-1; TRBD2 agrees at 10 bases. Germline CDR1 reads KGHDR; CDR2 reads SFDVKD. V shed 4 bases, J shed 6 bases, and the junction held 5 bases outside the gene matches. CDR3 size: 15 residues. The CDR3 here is CATSDGAGGVNEQFF. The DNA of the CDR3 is TGTGCCACCAGTGACGGAGCGGGAGGGGTCAATGAGCAGTTCTTC.

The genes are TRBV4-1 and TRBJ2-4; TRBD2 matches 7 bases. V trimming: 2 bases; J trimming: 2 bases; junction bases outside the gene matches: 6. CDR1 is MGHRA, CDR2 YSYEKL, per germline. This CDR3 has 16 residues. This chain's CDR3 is CASSQMGTTTKNIQYF. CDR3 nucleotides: TGCGCCAGCAGCCAAATGGGGACTACCACCAAAAACATTCAGTACTTC.

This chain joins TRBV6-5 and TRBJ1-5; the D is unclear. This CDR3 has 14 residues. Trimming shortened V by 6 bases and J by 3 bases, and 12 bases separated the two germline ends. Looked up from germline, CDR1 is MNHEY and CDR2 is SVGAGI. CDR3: CASRGRSDNQPQHF. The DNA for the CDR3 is TGTGCCAGCAGAGGCAGGTCTGACAATCAGCCCCAGCATTTT.

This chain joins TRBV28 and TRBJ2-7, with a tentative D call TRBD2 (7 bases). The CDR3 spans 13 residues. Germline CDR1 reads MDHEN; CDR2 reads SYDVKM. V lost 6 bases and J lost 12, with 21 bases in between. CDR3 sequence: CASSKYGGPPSYF. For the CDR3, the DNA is TGTGCCAGCAGCAAATACGGGGGGCCCCCTTCGTACTTC.